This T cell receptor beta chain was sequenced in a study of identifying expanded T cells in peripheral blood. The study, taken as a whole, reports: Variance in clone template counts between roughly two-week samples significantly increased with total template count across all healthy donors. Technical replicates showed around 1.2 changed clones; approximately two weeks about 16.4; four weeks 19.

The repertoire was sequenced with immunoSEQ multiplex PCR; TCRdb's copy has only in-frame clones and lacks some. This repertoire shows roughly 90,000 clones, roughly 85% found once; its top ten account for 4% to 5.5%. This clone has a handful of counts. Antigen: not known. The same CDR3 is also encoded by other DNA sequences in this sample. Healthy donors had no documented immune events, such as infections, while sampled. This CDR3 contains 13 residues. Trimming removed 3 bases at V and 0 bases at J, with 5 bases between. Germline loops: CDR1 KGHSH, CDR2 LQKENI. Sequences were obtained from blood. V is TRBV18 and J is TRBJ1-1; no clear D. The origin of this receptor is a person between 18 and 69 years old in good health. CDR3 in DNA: TGTGCCAGCTCACCGCCGGTGAACACTGAAGCTTTCTTT. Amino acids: CASSPPVNTEAFF.